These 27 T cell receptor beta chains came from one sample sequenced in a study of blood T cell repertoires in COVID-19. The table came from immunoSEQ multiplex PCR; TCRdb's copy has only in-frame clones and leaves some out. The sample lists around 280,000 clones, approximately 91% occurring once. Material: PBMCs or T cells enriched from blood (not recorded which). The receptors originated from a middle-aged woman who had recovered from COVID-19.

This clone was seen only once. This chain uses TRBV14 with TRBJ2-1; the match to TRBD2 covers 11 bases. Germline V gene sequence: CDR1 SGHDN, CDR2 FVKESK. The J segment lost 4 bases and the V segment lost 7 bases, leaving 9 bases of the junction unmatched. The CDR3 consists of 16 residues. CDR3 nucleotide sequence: TGTGCCAGCAATCTAGCGGGAGGTGGGGGATACAATGAGCAGTTCTTC. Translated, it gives CASNLAGGGGYNEQFF.

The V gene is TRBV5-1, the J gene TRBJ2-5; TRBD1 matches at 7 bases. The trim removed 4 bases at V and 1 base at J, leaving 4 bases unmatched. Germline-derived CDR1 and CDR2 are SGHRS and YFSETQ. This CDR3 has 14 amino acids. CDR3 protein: CASSPGQVQETQYF. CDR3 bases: TGCGCCAGCAGCCCCGGACAGGTCCAAGAGACCCAGTACTTC.

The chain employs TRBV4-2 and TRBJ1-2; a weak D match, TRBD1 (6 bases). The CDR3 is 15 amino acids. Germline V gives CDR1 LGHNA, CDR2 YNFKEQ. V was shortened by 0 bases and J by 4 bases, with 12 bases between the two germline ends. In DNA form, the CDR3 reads TGTGCCAGCAGCCAAGACGGGGCCAGGGGCTATGGCTACACCTTC. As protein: CASSQDGARGYGYTF.

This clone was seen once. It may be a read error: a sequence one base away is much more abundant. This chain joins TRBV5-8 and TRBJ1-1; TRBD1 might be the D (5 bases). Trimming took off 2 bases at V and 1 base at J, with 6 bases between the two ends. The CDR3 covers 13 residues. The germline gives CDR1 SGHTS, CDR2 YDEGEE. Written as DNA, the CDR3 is TGTGCCAGCAGCTTAGACAGGAACACTGAAGCTTTCTTT. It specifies CASSLDRNTEAFF.

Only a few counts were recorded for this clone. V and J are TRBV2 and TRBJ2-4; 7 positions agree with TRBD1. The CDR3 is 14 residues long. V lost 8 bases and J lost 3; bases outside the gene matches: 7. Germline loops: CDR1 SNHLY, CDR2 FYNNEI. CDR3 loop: CASEQGLGKNIQYF. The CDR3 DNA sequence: TGTGCCAGCGAACAGGGGCTAGGCAAAAACATTCAGTACTTC.

CDR3 nucleotide sequence: TGTGCCAGTAGTGCGGACAGTGGAATATACGAGCAGTACTTC. Translated: CASSADSGIYEQYF. The chain combines TRBV19 with TRBJ2-7; perhaps TRBD1 as D (6 bases). Deletions cut 5 bases from V and 4 bases from J, with 15 bases between. Germline values: CDR1 LNHDA, CDR2 SQIVND (reference sequence). CDR3 size: 14 residues.

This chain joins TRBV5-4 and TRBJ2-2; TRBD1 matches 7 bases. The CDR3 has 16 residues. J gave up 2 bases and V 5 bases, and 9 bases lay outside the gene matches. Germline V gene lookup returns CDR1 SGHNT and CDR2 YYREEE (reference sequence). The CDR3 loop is CASSRGTDTNTGELFF. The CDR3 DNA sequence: TGTGCCAGCAGTCGTGGGACAGACACAAACACCGGGGAGCTGTTTTTT.

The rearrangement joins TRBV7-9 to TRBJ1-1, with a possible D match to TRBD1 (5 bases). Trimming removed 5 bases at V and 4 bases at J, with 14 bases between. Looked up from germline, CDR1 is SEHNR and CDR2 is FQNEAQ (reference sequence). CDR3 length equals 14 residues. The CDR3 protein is CASSRQRGGTEAFF. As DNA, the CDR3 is TGTGCCAGCAGCCGCCAGAGGGGAGGCACTGAAGCTTTCTTT.

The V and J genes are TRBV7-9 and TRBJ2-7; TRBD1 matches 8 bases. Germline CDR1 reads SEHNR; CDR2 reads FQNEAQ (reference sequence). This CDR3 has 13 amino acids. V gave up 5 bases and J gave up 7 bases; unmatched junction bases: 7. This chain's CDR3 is CASSLGQGWEQYF. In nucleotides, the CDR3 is TGTGCCAGCAGCCTTGGACAGGGTTGGGAGCAGTACTTC.

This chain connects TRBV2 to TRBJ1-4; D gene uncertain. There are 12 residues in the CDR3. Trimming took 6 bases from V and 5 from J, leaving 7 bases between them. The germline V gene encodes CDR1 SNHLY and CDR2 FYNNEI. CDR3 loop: CASRYQNEKLFF. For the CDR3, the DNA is TGTGCCAGCAGGTATCAGAATGAAAAACTGTTTTTT. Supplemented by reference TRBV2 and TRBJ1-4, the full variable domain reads EPEVTQTPSHQVTQMGQEVILRCVPISNHLYFYWYRQILGQKVEFLVSFYNNEISEKSEIFDDQFSVERPDGSNFTLKIRSTKLEDSAMYFCASRYQNEKLFFGSGTQLSVL.

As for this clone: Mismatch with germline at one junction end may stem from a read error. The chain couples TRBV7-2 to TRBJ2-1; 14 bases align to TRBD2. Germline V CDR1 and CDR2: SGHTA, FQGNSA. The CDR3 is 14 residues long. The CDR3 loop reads CASSSPGLAGEPLF. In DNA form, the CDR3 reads TGTGCCAGCAGCTCGCCGGGACTAGCGGGAGAACCCCTCTTC.

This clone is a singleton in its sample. For the CDR3, the DNA is TGTGCCAGCAGTACAGGGGGAGCTAACTATGGCTACACCTTC. It encodes CASSTGGANYGYTF. The rearrangement joins TRBV25-1 to TRBJ1-2, with TRBD1 matching over 8 bases. The CDR3 consists of 14 residues. The germline V gene has CDR1 MGHDK and CDR2 SYGVNS. The J segment lost 0 bases and the V segment lost 5 bases, leaving 2 bases of the junction unmatched.

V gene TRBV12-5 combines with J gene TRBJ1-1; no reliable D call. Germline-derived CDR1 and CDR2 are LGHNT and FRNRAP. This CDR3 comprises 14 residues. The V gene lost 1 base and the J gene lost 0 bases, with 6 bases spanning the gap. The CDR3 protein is CASGLGQMNTEAFF. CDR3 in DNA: TGTGCTAGTGGTTTGGGGCAAATGAACACTGAAGCTTTCTTT.

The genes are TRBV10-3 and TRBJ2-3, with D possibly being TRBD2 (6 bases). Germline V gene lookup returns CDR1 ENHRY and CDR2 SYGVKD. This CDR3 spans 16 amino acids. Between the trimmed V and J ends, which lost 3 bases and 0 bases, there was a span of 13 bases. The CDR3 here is CAISDSVGGSTDTQYF. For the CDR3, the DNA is TGTGCCATCAGTGATTCGGTCGGAGGGAGCACAGATACGCAGTATTTT.

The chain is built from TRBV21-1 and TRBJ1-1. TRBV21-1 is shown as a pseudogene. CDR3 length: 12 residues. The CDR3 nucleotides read TGTGCCAGCAGGGAGGGGAACACTGAAGCTTTCTTT. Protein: CASREGNTEAFF.

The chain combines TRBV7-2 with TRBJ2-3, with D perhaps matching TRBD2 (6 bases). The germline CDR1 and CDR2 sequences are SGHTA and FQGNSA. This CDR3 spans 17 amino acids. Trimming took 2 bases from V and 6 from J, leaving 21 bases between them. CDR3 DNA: TGTGCCAGCAGCTTAAATCCAGCGGGTCTCACTGGGGATACGCAGTATTTT. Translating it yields CASSLNPAGLTGDTQYF.

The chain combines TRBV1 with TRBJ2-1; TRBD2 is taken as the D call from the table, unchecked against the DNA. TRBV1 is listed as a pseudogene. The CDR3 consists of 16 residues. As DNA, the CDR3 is TGCACCAGCAGCCAGGGCGGGGGCAATCCCGGGTATGAGCAGTTCTTC. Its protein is CTSSQGGGNPGYEQFF.

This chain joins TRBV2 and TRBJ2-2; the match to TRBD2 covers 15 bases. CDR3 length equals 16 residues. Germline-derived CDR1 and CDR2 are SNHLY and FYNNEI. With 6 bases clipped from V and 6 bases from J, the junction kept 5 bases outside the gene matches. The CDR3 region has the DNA TGTGCCAGCAGGTCGGGACTAGCGGGAGGCTCCGGGGAGCTGTTTTTT. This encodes CASRSGLAGGSGELFF.

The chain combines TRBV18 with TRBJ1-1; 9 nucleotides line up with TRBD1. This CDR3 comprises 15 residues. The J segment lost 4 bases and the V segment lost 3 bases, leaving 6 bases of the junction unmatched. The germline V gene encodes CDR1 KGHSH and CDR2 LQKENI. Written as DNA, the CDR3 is TGTGCCAGCTCACCTGGACAGGGGATGGTCACTGAAGCTTTCTTT. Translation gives CASSPGQGMVTEAFF.

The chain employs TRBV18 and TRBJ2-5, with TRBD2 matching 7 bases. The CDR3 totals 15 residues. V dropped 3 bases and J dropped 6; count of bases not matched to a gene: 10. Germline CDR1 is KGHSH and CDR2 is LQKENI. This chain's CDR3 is CASSPRRGRWKTQYF. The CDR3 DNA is TGTGCCAGCTCACCTCGCCGCGGGAGATGGAAGACCCAGTACTTC.

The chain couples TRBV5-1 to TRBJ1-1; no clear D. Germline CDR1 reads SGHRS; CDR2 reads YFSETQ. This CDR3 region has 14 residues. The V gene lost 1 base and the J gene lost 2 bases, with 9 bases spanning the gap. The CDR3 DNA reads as TGCGCCAGCAGCTTGTCTCAGGCCAACACTGAAGCTTTCTTT. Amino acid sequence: CASSLSQANTEAFF. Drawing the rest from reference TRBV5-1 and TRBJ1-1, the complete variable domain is KAGVTQTPRYLIKTRGQQVTLSCSPISGHRSVSWYQQTPGQGLQFLFEYFSETQRNKGNFPGRFSGRQFSNSRSEMNVSTLELGDSALYLCASSLSQANTEAFFGQGTRLTVV.

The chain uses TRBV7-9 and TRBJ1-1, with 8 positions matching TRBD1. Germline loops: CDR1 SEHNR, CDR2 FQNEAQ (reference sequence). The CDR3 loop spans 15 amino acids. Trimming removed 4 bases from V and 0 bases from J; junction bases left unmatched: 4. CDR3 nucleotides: TGTGCCAGCAGCTCCCAGGGGGCCTTGAACACTGAAGCTTTCTTT. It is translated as CASSSQGALNTEAFF.

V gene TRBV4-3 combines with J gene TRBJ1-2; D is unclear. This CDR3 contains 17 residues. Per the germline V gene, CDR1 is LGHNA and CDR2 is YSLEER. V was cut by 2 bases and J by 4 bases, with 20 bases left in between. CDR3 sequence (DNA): TGCGCCAGCAGCCAAAGCCTATATGCTTTCCGGGGCTATGGCTACACCTTC. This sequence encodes CASSQSLYAFRGYGYTF.

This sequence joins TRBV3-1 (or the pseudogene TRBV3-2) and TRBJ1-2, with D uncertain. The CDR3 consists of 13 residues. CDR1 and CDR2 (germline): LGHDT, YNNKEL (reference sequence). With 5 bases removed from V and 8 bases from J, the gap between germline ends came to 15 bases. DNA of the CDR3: TGTGCCAGCAGCGAAGGCAGCGGATACGGCTACACCTTC. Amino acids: CASSEGSGYGYTF.

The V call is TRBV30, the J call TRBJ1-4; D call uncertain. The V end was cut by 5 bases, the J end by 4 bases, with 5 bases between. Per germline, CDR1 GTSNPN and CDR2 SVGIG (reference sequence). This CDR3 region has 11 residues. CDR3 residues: CAWGHNEKLFF. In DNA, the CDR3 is TGTGCCTGGGGCCATAATGAAAAACTGTTTTTT.

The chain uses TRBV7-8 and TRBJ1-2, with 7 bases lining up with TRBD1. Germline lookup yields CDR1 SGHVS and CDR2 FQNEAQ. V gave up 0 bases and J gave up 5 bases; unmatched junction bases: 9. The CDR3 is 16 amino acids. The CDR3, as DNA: TGTGCCAGCAGCTTAGCAGGAGGGACAGAGTTTTATGGCTACACCTTC. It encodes CASSLAGGTEFYGYTF.

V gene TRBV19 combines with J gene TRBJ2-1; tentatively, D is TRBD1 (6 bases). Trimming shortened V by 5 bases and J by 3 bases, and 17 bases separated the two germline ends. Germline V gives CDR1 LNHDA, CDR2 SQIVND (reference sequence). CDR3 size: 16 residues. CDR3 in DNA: TGTGCCAGTAGTCCCCAGGGGACACCAGGCTACAATGAGCAGTTCTTC. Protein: CASSPQGTPGYNEQFF.